This T cell receptor (beta chain) derives from a study of control samples from healthy donors and cancer patients. The CDR3 extends over 18 amino acids. Looked up from germline, CDR1 is KGHDR and CDR2 is SFDVKD. Trimming took 6 bases from V and 2 from J; bases not matched to a gene: 15. Sequencing was performed with immunoSEQ multiplex PCR; in TCRdb, only in-frame clones are kept and a portion is missing. The table lists roughly 28,000 clones, roughly 85% of them singletons. The origin of this receptor is a man aged 60 to 69 with head and neck cancer. The sequencing sample was made of PBMCs. The V call is TRBV24-1, the J call TRBJ2-5; TRBD1 agrees at 9 bases. DNA for the CDR3: TGTGCCACCAGTACCCCCCCCCTAAACAGGGGGCAACAAGAGACCCAGTACTTC. It encodes CATSTPPLNRGQQETQYF.